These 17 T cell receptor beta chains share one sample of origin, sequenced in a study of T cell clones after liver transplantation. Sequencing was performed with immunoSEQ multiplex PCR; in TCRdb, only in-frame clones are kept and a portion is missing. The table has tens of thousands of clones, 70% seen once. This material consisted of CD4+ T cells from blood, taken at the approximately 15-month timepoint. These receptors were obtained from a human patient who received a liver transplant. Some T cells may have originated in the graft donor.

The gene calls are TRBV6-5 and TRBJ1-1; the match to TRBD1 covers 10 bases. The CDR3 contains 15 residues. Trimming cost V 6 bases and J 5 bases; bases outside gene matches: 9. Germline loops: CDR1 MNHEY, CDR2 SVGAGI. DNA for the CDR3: TGTGCCAGCAGCCGACAGGGGGCCCCGGGAACTGAAGCTTTCTTT. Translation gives CASSRQGAPGTEAFF.

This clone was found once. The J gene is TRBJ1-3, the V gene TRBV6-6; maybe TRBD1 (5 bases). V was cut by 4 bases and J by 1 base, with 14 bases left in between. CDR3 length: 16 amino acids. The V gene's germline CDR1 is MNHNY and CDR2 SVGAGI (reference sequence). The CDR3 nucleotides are TGTGCCAGCAGTTGGTCCGGGACGAGTTCTGGAAACACCATATATTTT. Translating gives CASSWSGTSSGNTIYF.

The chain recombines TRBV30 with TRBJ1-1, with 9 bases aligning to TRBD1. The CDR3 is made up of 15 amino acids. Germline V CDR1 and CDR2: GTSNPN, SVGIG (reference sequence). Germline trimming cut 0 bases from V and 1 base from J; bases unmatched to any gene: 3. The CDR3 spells CAWSVLDRGNTEAFF. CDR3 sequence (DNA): TGTGCCTGGAGTGTCTTGGACAGGGGGAACACTGAAGCTTTCTTT.

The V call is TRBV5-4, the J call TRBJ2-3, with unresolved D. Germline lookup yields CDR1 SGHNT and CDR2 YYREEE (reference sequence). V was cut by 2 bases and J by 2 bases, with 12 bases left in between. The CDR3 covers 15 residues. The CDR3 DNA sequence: TGTGCCAGCAGCTTAACAAGGGATTACACAGATACGCAGTATTTT. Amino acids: CASSLTRDYTDTQYF.

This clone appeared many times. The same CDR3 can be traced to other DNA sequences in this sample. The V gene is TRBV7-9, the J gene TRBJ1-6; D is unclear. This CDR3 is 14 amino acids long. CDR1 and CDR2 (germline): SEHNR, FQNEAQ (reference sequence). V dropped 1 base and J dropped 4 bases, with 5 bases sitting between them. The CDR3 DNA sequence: TGTGCCAGCAGCTTAGAACAGTATAATTCACCCCTCCACTTT. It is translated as CASSLEQYNSPLHF.

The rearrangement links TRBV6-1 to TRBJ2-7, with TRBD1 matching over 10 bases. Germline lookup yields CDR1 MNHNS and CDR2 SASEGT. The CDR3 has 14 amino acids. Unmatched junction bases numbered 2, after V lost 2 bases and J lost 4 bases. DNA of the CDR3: TGTGCCAGCAGTGAATGGGGACAGGGGTACGAGCAGTACGTC. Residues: CASSEWGQGYEQYV.

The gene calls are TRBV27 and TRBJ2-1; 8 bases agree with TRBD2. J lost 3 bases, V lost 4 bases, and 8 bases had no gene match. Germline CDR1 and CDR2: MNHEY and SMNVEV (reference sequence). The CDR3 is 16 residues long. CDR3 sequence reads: CASSYLWRGDYNEQFF. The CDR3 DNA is TGTGCCAGCAGTTATCTCTGGCGGGGGGACTACAATGAGCAGTTCTTC.

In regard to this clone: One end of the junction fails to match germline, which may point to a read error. The CDR3 sequence is CASRRRGRNGQFF. The CDR3 DNA follows: TGTGCCAGCAGGCGACGAGGTAGGAATGGGCAGTTCTTC. This chain joins TRBV6-1 and TRBJ2-1, with D unclear. This CDR3 has 13 residues. Germline V gene lookup returns CDR1 MNHNS and CDR2 SASEGT.

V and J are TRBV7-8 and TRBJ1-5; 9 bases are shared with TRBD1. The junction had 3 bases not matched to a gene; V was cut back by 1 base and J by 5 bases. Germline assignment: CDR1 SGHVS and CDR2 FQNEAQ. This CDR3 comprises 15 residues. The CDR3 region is CASSLGGTGHQPQHF. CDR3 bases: TGTGCCAGCAGCTTAGGGGGGACAGGGCATCAGCCCCAGCATTTT.

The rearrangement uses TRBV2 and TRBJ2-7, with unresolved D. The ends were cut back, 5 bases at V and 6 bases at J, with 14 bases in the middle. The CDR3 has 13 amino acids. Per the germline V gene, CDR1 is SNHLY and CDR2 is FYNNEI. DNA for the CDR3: TGTGCCAGCAGTTGGACCGAAGAGGCCGAGCAGTACTTC. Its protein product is CASSWTEEAEQYF.

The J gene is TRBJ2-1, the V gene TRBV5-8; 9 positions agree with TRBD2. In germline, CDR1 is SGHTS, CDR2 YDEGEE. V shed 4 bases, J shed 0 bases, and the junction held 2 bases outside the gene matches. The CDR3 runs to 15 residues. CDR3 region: CASSRSGGSYNEQFF. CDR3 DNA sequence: TGTGCCAGCAGCCGTAGCGGGGGCTCCTACAATGAGCAGTTCTTC.

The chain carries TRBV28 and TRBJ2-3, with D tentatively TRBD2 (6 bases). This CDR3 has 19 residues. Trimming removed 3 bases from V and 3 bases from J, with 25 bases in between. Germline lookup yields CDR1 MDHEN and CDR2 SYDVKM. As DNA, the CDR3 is TGTGCCAGCAGTTTTGCAGCGTCCCACGGGGCGGGGAGTACAGATACGCAGTATTTT. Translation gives CASSFAASHGAGSTDTQYF.

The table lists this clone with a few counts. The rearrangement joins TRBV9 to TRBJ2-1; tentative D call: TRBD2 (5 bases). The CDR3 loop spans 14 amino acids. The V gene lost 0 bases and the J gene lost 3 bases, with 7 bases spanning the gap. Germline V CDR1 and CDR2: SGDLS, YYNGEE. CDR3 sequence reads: CASSVAGNYNEQFF. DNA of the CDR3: TGTGCCAGCAGCGTAGCGGGGAACTACAATGAGCAGTTCTTC.

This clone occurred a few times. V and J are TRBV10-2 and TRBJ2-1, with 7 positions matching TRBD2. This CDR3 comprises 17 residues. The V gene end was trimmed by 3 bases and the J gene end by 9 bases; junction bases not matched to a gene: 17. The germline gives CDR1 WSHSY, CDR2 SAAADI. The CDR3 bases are TGCGCCAGCAGTGACCCTTCCGAAGCGGGAAAGAACTTTGAGCAGTTCTTC. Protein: CASSDPSEAGKNFEQFF.

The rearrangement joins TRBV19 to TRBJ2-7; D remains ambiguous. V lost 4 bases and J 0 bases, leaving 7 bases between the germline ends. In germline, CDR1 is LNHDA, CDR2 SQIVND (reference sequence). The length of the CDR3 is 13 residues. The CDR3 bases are TGTGCCAGTAGTAAAGACGGCTCCTACGAGCAGTACTTC. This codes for CASSKDGSYEQYF.

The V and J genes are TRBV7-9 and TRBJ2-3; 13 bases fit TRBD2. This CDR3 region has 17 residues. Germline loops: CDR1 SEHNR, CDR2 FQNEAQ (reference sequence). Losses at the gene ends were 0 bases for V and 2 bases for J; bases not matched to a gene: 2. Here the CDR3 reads CASSLAGLAGFTDTQYF. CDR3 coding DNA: TGTGCCAGCAGCTTAGCGGGACTAGCGGGATTCACAGATACGCAGTATTTT.

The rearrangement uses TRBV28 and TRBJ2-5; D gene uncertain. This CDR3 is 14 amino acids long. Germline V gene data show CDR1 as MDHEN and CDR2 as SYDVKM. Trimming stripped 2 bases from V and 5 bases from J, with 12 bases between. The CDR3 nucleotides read TGTGCCAGCAGTTTAAGCTCGCGGTGGGAGACCCAGTACTTC. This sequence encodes CASSLSSRWETQYF.